This TCR beta chain originates from a study of CD8+ T cells in alopecia areata. RNA, once extracted, was reverse transcribed into cDNA for use as the sequencing template. Clones were read by immunoSEQ multiplex PCR, and TCRdb kept only the in-frame ones, dropping some. The repertoire holds approximately 140,000 clones, with about 88% as singletons. V shed 5 bases and J 2 bases; nucleotides not matched to a gene: 6. CDR3 length equals 15 residues. The germline CDR1 and CDR2 sequences are SGHTA and FQGTGA. Treatment meaning: oral pan-JAK inhibitor, 5-10 mg twice daily. This sequence originates from a human donor with alopecia areata. The V call is TRBV7-3, the J call TRBJ2-5; 9 positions agree with TRBD2. Sequencing was performed on CD8+ T cells sorted from blood, taken at week 4, from a patient treated with tofacitinib. Here the CDR3 reads CASSPGTSRQETQYF. DNA for the CDR3: TGTGCCAGCAGCCCCGGGACTAGCAGACAAGAGACCCAGTACTTC.